The entry below gives a single T cell receptor (beta chain) sequence along with its context. This record comes from a study of blood T cells in healthy people across ages. About the study: Template switching picked up about one barcoded beta molecule for each two T cells.

A J-beta primer mix and a sample-barcoded 5' primer were used in a second PCR of about 6 to 12 cycles. TCRdb used MiXCR to reprocess the 5' RACE reads, holding one entry per CDR3 protein. The sample has about 770,000 distinct CDR3 sequences; under 45% are singletons. Sequencing was carried out using blood. This TCR derives from a man between 60 and 75 years old in good health.

The DNA for the CDR3 is TGTGCCAGCAGTCCACGACAGATACTTAACTATGGCTACACCTTC. Translating gives CASSPRQILNYGYTF. This chain links TRBV12-3 or TRBV12-4 with TRBJ1-2; perhaps TRBD1 as D (5 bases). This CDR3 is 15 amino acids long. V was cut by 5 bases and J by 1 base, with 14 bases left in between.